The text below deals with one T cell receptor (beta chain). The data were obtained in a study of blood T cell repertoires in COVID-19. Study in general: Specimens from acute and convalescent COVID-19 originated in the United States, Italy and Spain. T cells, B-cell-depleted T cells, or PBMCs provided the cDNA or gDNA that served as material.

Germline V gives CDR1 SGHTA, CDR2 FQGNSA. V lost 1 base and J lost 9, with 18 bases in between. The CDR3 is made up of 15 amino acids. Source study methods: Amplification of reference gene primers provided the estimated nucleated cell counts. Measured with immunoSEQ multiplex PCR; TCRdb has only the in-frame clones, and not every one. V and J calls and clone size are as listed in that table; D and trimming were resolved from the DNA. The repertoire consists of about 98,000 clones, with over 70% occurring once and the leading ten covering over 8.5%. V and J are TRBV7-2 and TRBJ1-2; the D gene is possibly TRBD1 (6 bases). Sequencing was performed on peripheral blood. This TCR was recovered from an elderly woman with acute or convalescent COVID-19. DNA for the CDR3: TGTGCCAGCAGCTTAGACCGGGACACCGTCCAGCGCTACACCTTC. Its protein is CASSLDRDTVQRYTF.